Sequencing of this TCR beta chain was carried out in a study of metastatic and nonmetastatic thyroid tumors (dated by TCRdb to about 2020). As for the study more broadly: Repertoires were compared across peripheral blood and tumor or nodule tissue samples from malignant and benign thyroid patients. The full study reports these points: In both blood and tumor samples, TCR beta diversity was reported to be significantly higher in malignant tumors than in benign nodules.

Before undergoing thyroid surgery, none of the patients had been given any kind of treatment. Using T-cell receptor beta sequencing, the study looked back at clinical samples from patients collected from about 2011 to 2018. Cut back by 3 bases and 1 base, the V and J ends lie 24 bases apart. From the cysteine up to the phenylalanine, the CDR3 has a length of 19 residues. This entry keeps only the CDR3 DNA: 57 bases, framed from base 1. The CDR1 and CDR2 encoded by the germline V gene (reference sequence) are LGHDT and YNNKEL. The protocol used for the library was PCR. Sequencing took place on an Illumina HiSeq 4000. High-throughput sequencing was used to profile the TCR beta-chain CDR3 region of each patient. Regarding the original processing steps: A classifier to discriminate distant-metastatic papillary thyroid cancer patients was built from CDR3 differences across clinicopathological groups. The Shannon index was used to measure repertoire diversity, and the Morisita-Horn index was used to measure how similar tumor and blood repertoires were. Using fastp at Q25 and MiXCR, TCRdb reprocessed the public reads and kept productive beta chains. The V and J calls were determined by TCRdb, not by the authors. A total of approximately 8,000 clones appear in this sample, approximately 30% of them only once. The ten largest clones represent 5% to 6.5% of the sample.

This clone was counted at least ten times. It has no known antigen specificity. A much larger clone lies a single base off, so this may be a read error. The same CDR3 arises from other DNA sequences in this sample as well. Sequenced: adjacent normal tissue. This TCR was recovered from a female donor with papillary thyroid cancer or a benign thyroid nodule (not recorded which). Some clones in this sample may be carry-over from other donors' samples. The sequence joins TRBV3-1 to TRBJ2-5, and perhaps TRBD2 as D gene, on 7 matching bases. The nucleotide sequence reads TGTGCCAGCAGCCAGGTTCCTGGGGGCGGCGGGGGTCCCCAAGAGACCCAGTACTTC. Its coded protein is CASSQVPGGGGGPQETQYF.